This entry features one T cell receptor beta chain sequence. The source of the sample is a study of spatial heterogeneity in lung cancer. With 3 bases removed from V and 5 bases from J, the gap between germline ends came to 19 bases. Germline V gene sequence: CDR1 MNHEY, CDR2 SMNVEV (reference sequence). This CDR3 is 16 amino acids long. Time point here: sample taken at primary tumor resection. Without sorting, whole RNA was sequenced from tumor, nontumor lung or frozen PBMC. The study tagged each TCR cDNA molecule with a unique molecular identifier. Each CDR3 protein gets one entry after TCRdb re-called the 5' RACE reads with MiXCR. Counted here are some 47,000 distinct CDR3 sequences, around 7% occurring once; the ten biggest clones make up roughly 3%.

The chain recombines TRBV27 with TRBJ1-1; TRBD1 is a possible D gene (5 bases). The receptor's source is a female donor with early-stage non-small cell lung cancer. The input for sequencing was PBMCs, taken at surgery. In DNA form, the CDR3 reads TGTGCCAGCAGTTTGGGCCTGGGGACCCTTAAGACTGAAGCTTTCTTT. Translation: CASSLGLGTLKTEAFF.